One sample yielded the 7 T cell receptor beta chains listed below, sequenced in a study of blood T cell repertoires in COVID-19. TCRdb keeps only in-frame clones here, not all; method: immunoSEQ multiplex PCR. The sample holds approximately 300,000 clones, around four fifths seen once. Sequencing was done on a sample of peripheral blood. Receptors originate from a woman between 50 and 59 years old with acute or convalescent COVID-19.

This chain links TRBV30 with TRBJ2-3; D possibly corresponds to TRBD2 (5 bases). V was trimmed by 2 bases and J by 4 bases, leaving 13 bases between them. CDR1 is GTSNPN, CDR2 SVGIG, per germline (reference sequence). The CDR3 runs to 14 residues. Written as DNA, the CDR3 is TGTGCCTGGAGTCTCGGGGTCGGTCCAGATACGCAGTATTTT. Its translation: CAWSLGVGPDTQYF.

This chain links TRBV25-1 with TRBJ1-2, with no clear D. This CDR3 has 13 residues. The ends were cut back, 2 bases at V and 8 bases at J, with 12 bases in the middle. Germline CDR1 and CDR2: MGHDK and SYGVNS. The CDR3 DNA reads as TGTGCCAGCAGTGAAACGAATATGGAGGGCTACACCTTC. The encoded protein is CASSETNMEGYTF.

This chain links TRBV28 with TRBJ1-1; weak D call: TRBD1 (6 bases). Germline V lookup: CDR1 MDHEN, CDR2 SYDVKM. The CDR3 loop spans 16 amino acids. With 6 bases removed from V and 3 bases from J, the gap between germline ends came to 20 bases. CDR3 in DNA: TGTGCCAGCAGCCTTGGGGGCAGAGCAACGTACACTGAAGCTTTCTTT. Protein: CASSLGGRATYTEAFF.

V and J are TRBV30 and TRBJ1-2, with D uncertain. V was pared by 2 bases and J by 4 bases, with 20 bases between. The CDR3 runs 16 residues. CDR1 and CDR2 (germline): GTSNPN, SVGIG (reference sequence). The CDR3 reads CAWSLSLGPATYGYTF. In DNA, the CDR3 is TGTGCCTGGAGTCTATCACTTGGGCCGGCCACCTATGGCTACACCTTC. Drawing the rest from reference TRBV30 and TRBJ1-2, the complete variable domain is SQTIHQWPATLVQPVGSPLSLECTVEGTSNPNLYWYRQAAGRGLQLLFYSVGIGQISSEVPQNLSASRPQDRQFILSSKKLLLSDSGFYLCAWSLSLGPATYGYTFGSGTRLTVV.

This CDR3 is CASSYAGREAFF. The DNA of the CDR3 is TGTGCCAGCAGTTATGCGGGGCGTGAAGCTTTCTTT. J is TRBJ1-1 and V is TRBV6-2 or TRBV6-3, with D tentatively TRBD1 (5 bases). The CDR3 is 12 amino acids. V shed 3 bases and J shed 7 bases, with 9 bases lying between them. Germline-derived CDR1 and CDR2 are MNHEY and SVGEGT.

This clone was recorded once. CDR3 coding DNA: TGCGCCAGCAGCCAGTCCAGGGAAGTCGATGAGCAGTTCTTC. The encoded protein is CASSQSREVDEQFF. The chain employs TRBV4-1 and TRBJ2-1; D may be TRBD1 (5 bases). CDR3 size: 14 residues. The V end lost 3 bases, the J end lost 8 bases, and 14 bases lay between the germline ends. Germline CDR1 is MGHRA and CDR2 is YSYEKL.

The rearrangement uses TRBV2 and TRBJ2-1, with 7 bases fitting TRBD2. V was pared by 8 bases and J by 5 bases, with 9 bases of the junction left unmatched. There are 14 residues in the CDR3. In germline, CDR1 is SNHLY, CDR2 FYNNEI. The CDR3 is CASGMGGSNNEQFF. Here the CDR3 DNA reads TGTGCCAGCGGGATGGGGGGGAGTAACAATGAGCAGTTCTTC.